These 10 T cell receptor beta chains originate from one sample sequenced in a study of Ad26.COV2.S vaccination and SARS-CoV-2 variants. The assay was immunoSEQ multiplex PCR, and TCRdb's table has in-frame clones only and misses some. The sample lists about 320,000 clones; about 86% were seen once. Treatment described: some 19 received Ad26.COV2.S at low or high dose, single or two shots; several received placebo; per-sample allocation not given. Samples were taken on day 63 after the first vaccine or placebo injection. Sequences were derived from peripheral blood, sampled in a trial of Ad26.COV2.S vaccine versus placebo. The receptors stem from a person between 18 and 60 years old who received the Ad26.COV2.S COVID-19 vaccine or a placebo.

This clone was seen ten or more times. The chain links TRBV30 to TRBJ2-7, with 9 bases identical to TRBD2. Germline CDR1 GTSNPN, CDR2 SVGIG (reference sequence). V lost 1 base, J lost 2 bases, and 12 bases stayed unmatched. The CDR3 length is 17 residues. The CDR3 sequence is CAWSDPPRLAATYEQYF. The CDR3, as DNA: TGTGCCTGGAGTGACCCCCCGCGACTAGCGGCCACCTACGAGCAGTACTTC.

V gene TRBV18 combines with J gene TRBJ2-7, with 13 bases fitting TRBD2. J gave up 2 bases and V 6 bases, and 1 base lay outside the gene matches. Germline-derived CDR1 and CDR2 are KGHSH and LQKENI. The CDR3 runs to 14 residues. The CDR3 reads CASSTSGGTYEQYF. The CDR3, as DNA: TGTGCCAGCTCGACTAGCGGGGGGACCTACGAGCAGTACTTC.

This sequence joins TRBV19 and TRBJ2-3; D not certain. The germline V gene has CDR1 LNHDA and CDR2 SQIVND (reference sequence). V was cut by 3 bases and J by 0 bases, with 7 bases left in between. CDR3 length equals 14 residues. Written as DNA, the CDR3 is TGTGCCAGTAGTATGACATTTAGCACAGATACGCAGTATTTT. It is translated as CASSMTFSTDTQYF.

The rearrangement uses TRBV4-3 and TRBJ2-2; D is possibly TRBD1 or TRBD2 (5 bases each). Deletions cut 4 bases from V and 4 bases from J, with 13 bases between. The V gene's germline CDR1 is LGHNA and CDR2 YSLEER. This CDR3 comprises 15 residues. The CDR3 DNA reads TGCGCCAGCAGCCGCGGTCGGGGACCCACCGGGGAGCTGTTTTTT. The encoded protein is CASSRGRGPTGELFF.

The CDR3 loop reads CASSESGRNTEAFF. CDR3 DNA: TGTGCCAGCAGTGAGTCCGGGAGGAACACTGAAGCTTTCTTT. V and J are TRBV2 and TRBJ1-1; no firm D call. Trimming took off 3 bases at V and 1 base at J, with 9 bases between the two ends. Germline V gene lookup returns CDR1 SNHLY and CDR2 FYNNEI. This CDR3 is built from 14 residues.

V and J are TRBV5-1 and TRBJ1-2; D is ambiguous. CDR3 length equals 13 residues. The V gene lost 0 bases and the J gene lost 2 bases, with 5 bases spanning the gap. CDR1 and CDR2 from the germline V gene are SGHRS and YFSETQ. CDR3 nucleotides: TGCGCCAGCAGCTTGGAACGGAACTATGGCTACACCTTC. This translates into CASSLERNYGYTF. The full variable domain, rest sourced from reference TRBV5-1 and TRBJ1-2, is KAGVTQTPRYLIKTRGQQVTLSCSPISGHRSVSWYQQTPGQGLQFLFEYFSETQRNKGNFPGRFSGRQFSNSRSEMNVSTLELGDSALYLCASSLERNYGYTFGSGTRLTVV.

This clone was seen only a few times. The genes are TRBV2 and TRBJ2-2; D is ambiguous. CDR1 is SNHLY and CDR2 is FYNNEI in the germline V gene. This CDR3 is built from 11 residues. Trimming took off 3 bases at V and 5 bases at J, with 1 base between the two ends. The CDR3 reads CASSETGELFF. The CDR3 nucleotides read TGTGCCAGCAGTGAGACCGGGGAGCTGTTTTTT.

With regard to this clone: The germline gene is not matched at one end of the junction; a read error may be the cause. V usage is TRBV18 and J usage is TRBJ1-3, with D possibly being TRBD1 (5 bases). Germline CDR1 is KGHSH and CDR2 is LQKENI. CDR3 length equals 12 residues. CDR3 region: CASSPPSRAILF. Written as DNA, the CDR3 is TGTGCCAGCTCACCACCGTCCAGGGCCATCCTCTTT.

V and J are TRBV10-3 and TRBJ2-7; 9 bases line up with TRBD1. The CDR3 has 15 amino acids. The V segment lost 8 bases and the J segment 5 bases; nucleotides outside the gene matches: 13. Looked up from germline, CDR1 is ENHRY and CDR2 is SYGVKD. This CDR3 is CAIHTGTGKNDEQYF. The DNA for the CDR3 is TGTGCCATCCATACCGGGACAGGGAAAAATGACGAGCAGTACTTC.

This chain joins TRBV7-2 and TRBJ1-6, with D possibly being TRBD1 (5 bases). Trimming left V 3 bases short and J 7 bases short, with 13 bases between. Germline V CDR1 and CDR2: SGHTA, FQGNSA. CDR3 length: 15 residues. CDR3 bases: TGTGCCAGCAGCTTCCAAAGTCCAGGGAATTCACCCCTCCACTTT. The encoded protein is CASSFQSPGNSPLHF.